The 9 T cell receptor beta chains in this list originate from one sample, sequenced in a study of T cells in Graves' hyperthyroidism and ophthalmopathy (dated by TCRdb to between 2018 and 2021). Library prep was done by multiplex PCR. Sequencing took place on an Illumina HiSeq 2000. The TCR beta CDR3 regions were amplified from the RNA transcripts. For the first round of RT-PCR on the TCR CDR3, the HTBI primer set was used together with the Qiagen OneStep RT-PCR kit. TCRdb ran its own pipeline on the public reads, namely fastp trimming at Q25 and MiXCR clone calling, and kept in-frame beta chains. Rows with one shared CDR3 protein collapse into an entry with the most common genes and DNA. The table for this sample lists 480,000 or so distinct CDR3 sequences; over 45% of them were counted only once. Roughly 45% of the sample rests with the top ten. Sequenced: peripheral blood or thyroid tissue (not recorded which). These receptors all come from an adult woman with Graves' disease, either hyperthyroidism or ophthalmopathy (not recorded which).

A few counts support this clonotype. The V call is TRBV12-3 or TRBV12-4, the J call TRBJ1-2; D unresolved. This CDR3 comprises 13 residues. Trimming stripped 7 bases from V and 2 bases from J, with 11 bases between. Here the CDR3 reads CASTRHPNYGYTF. The CDR3 DNA is TGTGCCAGCACCCGACACCCAAACTATGGCTACACCTTC.

This clonotype has more than one count but fewer than ten. The V and J genes are TRBV20-1 and TRBJ1-6, with D unresolved. The CDR3 runs to 13 residues. Looked up from germline, CDR1 is DFQATT and CDR2 is SNEGSKA (reference sequence). Trimming shortened V by 4 bases and J by 6 bases, and 10 bases separated the two germline ends. CDR3: CSAKGGTNSPLHF. The CDR3 region has the DNA TGCAGTGCTAAAGGCGGAACTAATTCACCCCTCCACTTT.

The chain recombines TRBV29-1 with TRBJ1-1, with D possibly being TRBD1 (5 bases). This CDR3 comprises 12 residues. CDR1 is SQVTM and CDR2 is ANQGSEA in the germline V gene. Trimming removed 5 bases at V and 4 bases at J, with 11 bases between. The CDR3 here is CSVWGTTTEAFF. The CDR3 DNA is TGCAGCGTTTGGGGGACTACCACTGAAGCTTTCTTT. Together with reference TRBV29-1 and TRBJ1-1, the CDR3 gives the full variable domain: SAVISQKPSRDICQRGTSLTIQCQVDSQVTMMFWYRQQPGQSLTLIATANQGSEATYESGFVIDKFPISRPNLTFSTLTVSNMSPEDSSIYLCSVWGTTTEAFFGQGTRLTVV.

Worth noting for this clonotype: Since a much larger clone is just one base distant, this may be a read error. The chain couples TRBV5-4 to TRBJ2-5, with D possibly being TRBD2 (5 bases). CDR3 length: 15 residues. CDR1 SGHNT and CDR2 YYREEE come from the germline V gene (reference sequence). CDR3 sequence reads: CANSPRRDPKETQYF. Here the CDR3 DNA reads TGTGCCAACAGCCCGCGACGGGATCCCAAAGAGACCCAGTACTTC. The variable domain in full, with the rest retrieved from reference TRBV5-4 and TRBJ2-5, is ETGVTQSPTHLIKTRGQQVTLRCSSQSGHNTVSWYQQALGQGPQFIFQYYREEENGRGNFPPRFSGLQFPNYSSELNVNALELDDSALYLCANSPRRDPKETQYFGPGTRLLVL.

Of note for this clonotype: A much larger clone differs by one base, so this may be a read error. The J gene is TRBJ1-2, the V gene TRBV10-3; D gene uncertain. CDR1 is ENHRY, CDR2 SYGVKD, per germline. V gave up 6 bases and J gave up 4 bases, with 15 bases separating them. The CDR3 is 14 amino acids. CDR3 nucleotides: TGTGCCATCAGCGTGGAACGGGGTGTCTATGGCTACACCTTC. Protein product: CAISVERGVYGYTF.

The chain uses TRBV29-1 and TRBJ2-7; TRBD1 aligns across 11 bases. The trim removed 6 bases at V and 4 bases at J, leaving 8 bases unmatched. The CDR3 consists of 14 residues. Germline CDR1 and CDR2: SQVTM and ANQGSEA. CDR3 nucleotides: TGCAGCGTATCAACAGGGGACAGGGGGTACGAGCAGTACTTC. This sequence encodes CSVSTGDRGYEQYF.

This chain uses TRBV28 with TRBJ2-7; the match to TRBD1 covers 10 bases. There are 14 residues in the CDR3. V shed 1 base and J 5 bases; nucleotides not matched to a gene: 2. CDR1 is MDHEN, CDR2 SYDVKM, per germline. The CDR3: CASSLSTGGDEQYF. CDR3 sequence (DNA): TGTGCCAGCAGTTTATCGACAGGGGGCGACGAGCAGTACTTC.

In regard to this clonotype: A much larger clone lies a single base off, so this may be a read error. The chain links TRBV28 to TRBJ1-6; D possibly corresponds to TRBD1 (6 bases). This CDR3 comprises 15 residues. From germline, CDR1 is MDHEN and CDR2 SYDVKM. Trimming pared 5 bases from V and 7 bases from J, leaving 15 bases between. CDR3 in amino acids: CASSPSLGQNSPLHF. The CDR3 bases are TGTGCCAGCAGTCCCAGCCTCGGACAGAATTCACCCCTCCACTTT.

Points on this clonotype: A much larger clone lies one base from this, so it may be a read error. The rearrangement uses TRBV24-1 and TRBJ2-5; D remains unclear. The V gene lost 7 bases and the J gene lost 4 bases, with 15 bases spanning the gap. In germline, CDR1 is KGHDR, CDR2 SFDVKD. This CDR3 comprises 14 residues. The CDR3 protein is CATSLRGVVETQYF. The CDR3 DNA follows: TGTGCCACCAGCCTACGCGGTGTAGTAGAGACCCAGTACTTC.